This section outlines one TCR beta chain sequence together with its context. What it recognizes is unknown. The PCR used 60 Vbeta and 13 Jbeta primers. Generated by immunoSEQ multiplex PCR, the TCRdb table keeps only in-frame clones and is missing some. The sample lists 180,000 or so clones, around 80% occurring once. The sample comes from a study of cytomegalovirus exposure and HLA in healthy donors. The CDR3 contains 14 residues. Germline V lookup: CDR1 ENHRY, CDR2 SYGVKD. Trimming removed 2 bases from V and 6 bases from J; junction bases left unmatched: 4. Whole-study results and caveats: The authors later linked a missense DCLRE1C variant to TCR beta V- and J-gene trimming.

The source is a woman aged 40-49 years in good health and CMV-seropositive. The chain employs TRBV10-3 and TRBJ2-7; 10 nucleotides align to TRBD1. Source material: PBMCs. The CDR3 DNA sequence: TGTGCCATCAGTGAGAGGGGGACAGGGGTCGAGCAGTACTTC. Amino acids: CAISERGTGVEQYF.